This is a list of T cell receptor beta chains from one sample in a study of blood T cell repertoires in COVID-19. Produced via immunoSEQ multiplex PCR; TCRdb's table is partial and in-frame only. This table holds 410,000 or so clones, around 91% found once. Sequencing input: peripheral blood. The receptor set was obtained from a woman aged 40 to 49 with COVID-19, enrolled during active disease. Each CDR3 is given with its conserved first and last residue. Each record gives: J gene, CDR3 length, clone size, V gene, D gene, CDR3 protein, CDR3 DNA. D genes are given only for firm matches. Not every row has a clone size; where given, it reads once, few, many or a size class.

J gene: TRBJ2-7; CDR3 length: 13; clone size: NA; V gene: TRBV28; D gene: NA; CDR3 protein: CASSPISSYEQYF; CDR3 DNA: TGTGCCAGCAGCCCTATAAGTTCCTACGAGCAGTACTTC
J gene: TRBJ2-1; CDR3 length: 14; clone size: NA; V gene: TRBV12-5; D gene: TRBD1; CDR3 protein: CASGLDRGSDEQFF; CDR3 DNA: TGTGCTAGTGGTTTGGACAGGGGGTCGGATGAGCAGTTCTTC
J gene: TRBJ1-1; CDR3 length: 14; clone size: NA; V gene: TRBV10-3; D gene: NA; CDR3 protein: CAIRSGTKNTEAFF; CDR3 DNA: TGTGCCATCAGGTCCGGGACAAAGAACACTGAAGCTTTCTTT
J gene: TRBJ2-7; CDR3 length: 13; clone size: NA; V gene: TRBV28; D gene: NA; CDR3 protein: CASSLDSSYEQYF; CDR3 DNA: TGTGCCAGCAGTTTAGACAGTTCCTACGAGCAGTACTTC
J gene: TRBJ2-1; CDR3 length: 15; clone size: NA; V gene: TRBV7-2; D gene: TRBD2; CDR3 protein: CASSLKTSGIDEQFF; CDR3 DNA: TGTGCCAGCAGCTTGAAGACTAGCGGGATCGATGAGCAGTTCTTC
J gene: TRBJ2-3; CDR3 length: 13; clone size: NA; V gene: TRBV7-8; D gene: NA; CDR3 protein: CASSLAEHNTQYF; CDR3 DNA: TGTGCCAGCAGCTTGGCGGAGCACAATACGCAGTATTTT
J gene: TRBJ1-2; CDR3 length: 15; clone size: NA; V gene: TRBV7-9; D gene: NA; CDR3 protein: CASSLSRENGYGYTF; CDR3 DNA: TGTGCCAGCAGCTTATCTAGGGAGAACGGCTATGGCTACACCTTC
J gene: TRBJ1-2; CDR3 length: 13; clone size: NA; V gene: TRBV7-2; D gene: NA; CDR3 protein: CASSLRGTYGYTF; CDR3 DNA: TGTGCCAGCAGCTTACGGGGTACCTATGGCTACACCTTC
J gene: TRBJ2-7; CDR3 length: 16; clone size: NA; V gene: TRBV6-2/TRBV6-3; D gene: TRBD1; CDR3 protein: CASSYTGGLRNYEQYF; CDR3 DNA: TGTGCCAGCAGTTACACAGGGGGCCTACGGAATTACGAGCAGTACTTC
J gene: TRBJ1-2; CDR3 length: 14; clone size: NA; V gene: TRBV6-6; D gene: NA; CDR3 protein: CASSYSAPNYGYTF; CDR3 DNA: TGTGCCAGCAGTTACTCGGCCCCTAACTATGGCTACACCTTC
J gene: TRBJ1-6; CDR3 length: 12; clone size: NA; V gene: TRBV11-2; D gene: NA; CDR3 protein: CASGLQDSPLHF; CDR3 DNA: TGTGCCAGCGGCCTACAGGATTCACCCCTCCACTTT
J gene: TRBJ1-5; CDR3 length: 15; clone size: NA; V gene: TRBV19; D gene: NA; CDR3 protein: CASSIGSARNQPQHF; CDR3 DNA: TGTGCCAGTAGTATAGGTAGTGCGAGGAATCAGCCCCAGCATTTT
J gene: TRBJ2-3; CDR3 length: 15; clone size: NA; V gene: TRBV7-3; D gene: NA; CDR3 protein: CASSLIGGSTDTQYF; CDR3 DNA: TGTGCCAGCAGCTTAATCGGCGGGAGCACAGATACGCAGTATTTT
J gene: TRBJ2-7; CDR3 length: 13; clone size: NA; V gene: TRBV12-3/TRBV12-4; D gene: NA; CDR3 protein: CASSLSPGYEQYF; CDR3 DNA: TGTGCCAGCAGTTTAAGTCCCGGCTACGAGCAGTACTTC
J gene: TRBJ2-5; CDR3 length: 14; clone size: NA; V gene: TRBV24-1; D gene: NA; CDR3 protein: CATSDTRDQETQYF; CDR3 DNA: TGTGCCACCAGTGACACCCGGGACCAAGAGACCCAGTACTTC
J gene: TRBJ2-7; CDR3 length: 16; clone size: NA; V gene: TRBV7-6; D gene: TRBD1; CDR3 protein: CASSDRRQGIPYEQYF; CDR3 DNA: TGTGCCAGCAGCGACCGGAGACAGGGGATCCCATACGAGCAGTACTTC
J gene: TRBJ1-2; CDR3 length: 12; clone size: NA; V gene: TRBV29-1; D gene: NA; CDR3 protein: CSVRGDPYGYTF; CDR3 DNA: TGCAGCGTTCGGGGGGACCCCTATGGCTACACCTTC
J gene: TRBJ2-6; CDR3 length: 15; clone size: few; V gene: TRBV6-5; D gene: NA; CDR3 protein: CASRDTGSGANVLTF; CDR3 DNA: TGTGCCAGCAGAGATACAGGGTCTGGGGCCAACGTCCTGACTTTC
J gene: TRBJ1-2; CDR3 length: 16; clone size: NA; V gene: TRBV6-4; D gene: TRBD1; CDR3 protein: CASLTVGQEANYGYTF; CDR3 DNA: TGTGCCAGCTTGACCGTAGGACAGGAAGCTAACTATGGCTACACCTTC
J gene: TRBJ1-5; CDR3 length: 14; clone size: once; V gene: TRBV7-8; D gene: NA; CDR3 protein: CASSPQNSNQPQHF; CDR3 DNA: TGTGCCAGCAGCCCACAGAATAGCAATCAGCCCCAGCATTTT
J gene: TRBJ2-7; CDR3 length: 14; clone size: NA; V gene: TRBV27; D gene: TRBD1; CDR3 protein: CASRGQGASYEQYF; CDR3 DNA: TGTGCCAGCAGGGGACAGGGGGCTTCCTACGAGCAGTACTTC
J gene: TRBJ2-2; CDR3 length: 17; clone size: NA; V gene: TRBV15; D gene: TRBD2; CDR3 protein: CATSRFRGTSGPGELFF; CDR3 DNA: TGTGCCACCAGCAGATTCCGGGGGACTAGCGGCCCCGGGGAGCTGTTTTTT
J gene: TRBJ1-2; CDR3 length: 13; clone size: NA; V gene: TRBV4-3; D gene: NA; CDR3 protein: CASSQLEGRGYTF; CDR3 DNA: TGCGCCAGCAGCCAACTGGAGGGTAGAGGCTACACCTTC
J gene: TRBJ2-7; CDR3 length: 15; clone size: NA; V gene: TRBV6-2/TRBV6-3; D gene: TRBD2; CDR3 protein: CASSRLAGQSYEQYF; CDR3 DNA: TGTGCCAGCAGTCGACTAGCGGGACAGTCCTACGAGCAGTACTTC
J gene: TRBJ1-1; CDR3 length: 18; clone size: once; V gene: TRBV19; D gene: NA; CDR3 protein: CASSTFGTPTYINTEAFF; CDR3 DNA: TGTGCCAGTAGTACCTTCGGGACTCCCACGTACATAAACACTGAAGCTTTCTTT
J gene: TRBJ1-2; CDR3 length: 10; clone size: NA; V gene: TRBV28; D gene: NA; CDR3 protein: CASQGYGYTF; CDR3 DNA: TGTGCCAGCCAGGGTTATGGCTACACCTTC
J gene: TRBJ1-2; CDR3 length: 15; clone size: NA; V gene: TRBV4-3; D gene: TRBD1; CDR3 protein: CASSQLRDRGPGYTF; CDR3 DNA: TGCGCCAGCAGCCAACTCCGGGACAGGGGGCCTGGCTACACCTTC
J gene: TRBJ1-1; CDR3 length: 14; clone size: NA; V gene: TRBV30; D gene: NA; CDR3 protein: CAWSPLGVNTEAFF; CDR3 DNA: TGTGCCTGGAGTCCCCTAGGGGTGAACACTGAAGCTTTCTTT
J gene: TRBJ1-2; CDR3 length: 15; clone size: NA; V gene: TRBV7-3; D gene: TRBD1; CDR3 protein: CASSYSGTGTDGYTF; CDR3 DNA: TGTGCCAGCAGCTACTCGGGGACAGGGACTGATGGCTACACCTTC
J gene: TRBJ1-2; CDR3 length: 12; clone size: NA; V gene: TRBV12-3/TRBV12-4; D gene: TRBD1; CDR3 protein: CASSLTGVLHTF; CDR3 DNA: TGTGCCAGCAGTTTAACAGGGGTCCTCCACACCTTC
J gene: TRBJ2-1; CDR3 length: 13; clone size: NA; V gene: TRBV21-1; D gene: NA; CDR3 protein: CASSDGQLYEQFF; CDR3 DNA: TGTGCCAGCTCGGACGGACAGCTCTATGAGCAGTTCTTC
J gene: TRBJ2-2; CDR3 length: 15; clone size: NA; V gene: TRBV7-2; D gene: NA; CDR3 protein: CASSRNGLFTGELFF; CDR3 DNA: TGTGCCAGCAGCCGCAACGGACTATTCACCGGGGAGCTGTTTTTT
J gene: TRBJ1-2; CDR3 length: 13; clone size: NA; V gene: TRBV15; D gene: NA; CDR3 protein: CATSNGFNYGYTF; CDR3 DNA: TGTGCCACCAGCAACGGGTTCAACTATGGCTACACCTTC
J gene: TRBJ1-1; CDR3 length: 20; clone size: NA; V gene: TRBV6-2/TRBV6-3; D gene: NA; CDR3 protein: CASSGSHGQGTWSANTEAFF; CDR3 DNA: TGTGCCAGCAGTGGTAGCCATGGTCAGGGGACCTGGTCAGCAAACACTGAAGCTTTCTTT
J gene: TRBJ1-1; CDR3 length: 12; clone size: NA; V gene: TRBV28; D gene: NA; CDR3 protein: CATRTGNTEAFF; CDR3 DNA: TGTGCCACCCGGACTGGGAACACTGAAGCTTTCTTT
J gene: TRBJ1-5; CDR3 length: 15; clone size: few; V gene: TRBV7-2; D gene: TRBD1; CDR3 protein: CASSRDRGRNQPQHF; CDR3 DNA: TGTGCCAGCAGCCGGGACAGGGGGCGGAATCAGCCCCAGCATTTT
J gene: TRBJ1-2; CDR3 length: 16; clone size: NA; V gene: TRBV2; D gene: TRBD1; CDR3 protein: CASSERTGGWGYGYTF; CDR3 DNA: TGTGCCAGCAGTGAAAGAACAGGGGGCTGGGGCTATGGCTACACCTTC
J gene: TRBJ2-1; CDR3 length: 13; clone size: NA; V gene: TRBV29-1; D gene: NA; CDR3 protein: CSGEGVSYNEQFF; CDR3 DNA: TGCAGCGGCGAGGGGGTGTCCTACAATGAGCAGTTCTTC
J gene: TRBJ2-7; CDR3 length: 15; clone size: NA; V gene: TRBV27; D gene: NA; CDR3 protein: CASSRAPGESYEQYF; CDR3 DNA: TGTGCCAGCAGTCGGGCTCCGGGGGAGTCCTACGAGCAGTACTTC
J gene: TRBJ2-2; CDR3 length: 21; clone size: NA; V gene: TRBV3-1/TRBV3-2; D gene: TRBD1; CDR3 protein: CASSQELGDRGLFANTGELFF; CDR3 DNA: TGTGCCAGCAGCCAAGAACTTGGGGACAGGGGGTTGTTCGCGAACACCGGGGAGCTGTTTTTT
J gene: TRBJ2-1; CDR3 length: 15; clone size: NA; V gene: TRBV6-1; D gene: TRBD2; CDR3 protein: CASSALAGVYNEQFF; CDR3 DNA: TGTGCCAGCAGTGCCCTAGCGGGAGTTTACAATGAGCAGTTCTTC
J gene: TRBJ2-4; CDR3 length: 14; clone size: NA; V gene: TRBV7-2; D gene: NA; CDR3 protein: CASSLTRRKNIQYF; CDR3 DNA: TGTGCCAGCAGTTTGACTAGGCGGAAAAACATTCAGTACTTC
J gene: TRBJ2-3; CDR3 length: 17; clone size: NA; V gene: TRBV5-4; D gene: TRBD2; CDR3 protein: CASSLGLAGGWADTQYF; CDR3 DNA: TGTGCCAGCAGCTTGGGACTAGCGGGAGGATGGGCAGATACGCAGTATTTT
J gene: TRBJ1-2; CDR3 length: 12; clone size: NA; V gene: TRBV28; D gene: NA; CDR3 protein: CASTIGGGGYTF; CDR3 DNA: TGTGCCAGCACTATAGGAGGCGGTGGCTACACCTTC
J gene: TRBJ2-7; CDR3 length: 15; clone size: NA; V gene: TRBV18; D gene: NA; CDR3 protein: CASSPRAGAKYEQYF; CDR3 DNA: TGTGCCAGCTCTCCCCGGGCAGGGGCGAAATACGAGCAGTACTTC
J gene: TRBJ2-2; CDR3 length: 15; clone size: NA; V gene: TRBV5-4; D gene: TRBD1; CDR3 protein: CASSLGQRNTGELFF; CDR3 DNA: TGTGCCAGCAGCCTGGGACAGCGGAACACCGGGGAGCTGTTTTTT
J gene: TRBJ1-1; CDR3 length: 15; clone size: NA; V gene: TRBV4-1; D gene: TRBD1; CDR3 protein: CASSRTGGENTEAFF; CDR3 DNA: TGCGCCAGCAGCCGCACAGGGGGCGAGAACACTGAAGCTTTCTTT
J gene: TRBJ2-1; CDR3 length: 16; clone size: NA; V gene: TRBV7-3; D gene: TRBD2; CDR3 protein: CASSSRTSGAYNEQFF; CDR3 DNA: TGTGCCAGCAGCTCCCGGACTAGCGGGGCCTACAATGAGCAGTTCTTC
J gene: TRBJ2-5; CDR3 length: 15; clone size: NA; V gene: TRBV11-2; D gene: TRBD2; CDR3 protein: CASSLAGGLQETQYF; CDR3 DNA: TGTGCCAGCAGCTTAGCGGGAGGTCTTCAAGAGACCCAGTACTTC
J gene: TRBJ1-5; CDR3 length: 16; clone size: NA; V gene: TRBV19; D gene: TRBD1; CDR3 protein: CASSSLGQGGNQPQHF; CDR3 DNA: TGTGCCAGTAGTTCCCTCGGACAGGGAGGGAATCAGCCCCAGCATTTT
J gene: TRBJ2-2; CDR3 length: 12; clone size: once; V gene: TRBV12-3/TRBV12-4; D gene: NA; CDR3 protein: CASRVAGGELFF; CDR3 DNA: TGTGCCAGCAGGGTAGCTGGCGGGGAGCTGTTTTTT
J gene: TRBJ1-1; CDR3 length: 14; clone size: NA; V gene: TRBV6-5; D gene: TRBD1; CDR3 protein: CASSPPGQRNKAFF; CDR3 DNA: TGTGCCAGCAGTCCCCCGGGACAGAGAAATAAAGCTTTCTTT
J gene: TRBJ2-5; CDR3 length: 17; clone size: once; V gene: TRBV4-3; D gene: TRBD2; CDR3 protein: CASSQSLSGRVLETQYF; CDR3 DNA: TGCGCCAGCAGCCAAAGTCTAAGCGGGAGGGTGCTTGAGACCCAGTACTTC
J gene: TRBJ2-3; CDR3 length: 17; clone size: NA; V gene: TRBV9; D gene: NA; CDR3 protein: CASSPRIGGMVMDTQYF; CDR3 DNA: TGTGCCAGCAGCCCCCGCATAGGCGGTATGGTCATGGATACGCAGTATTTT
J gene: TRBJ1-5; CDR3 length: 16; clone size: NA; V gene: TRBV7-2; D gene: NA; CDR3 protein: CASSLQTEVLNQPQHF; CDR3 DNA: TGTGCCAGCAGCTTACAGACAGAGGTTCTCAATCAGCCCCAGCATTTT
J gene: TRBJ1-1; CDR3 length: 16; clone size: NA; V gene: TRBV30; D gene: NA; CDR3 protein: CAWSRKGSPMNTEAFF; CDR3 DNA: TGTGCCTGGAGTAGGAAAGGGAGCCCAATGAACACTGAAGCTTTCTTT
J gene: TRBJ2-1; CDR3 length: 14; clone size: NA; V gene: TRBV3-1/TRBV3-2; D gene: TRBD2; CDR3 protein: CASSPAGAYNEQFF; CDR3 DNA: TGTGCCAGCAGCCCGGCGGGGGCCTACAATGAGCAGTTCTTC
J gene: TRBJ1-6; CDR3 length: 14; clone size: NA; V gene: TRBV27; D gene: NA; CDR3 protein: CASSPAWGDSPLHF; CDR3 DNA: TGTGCCAGCAGTCCGGCATGGGGGGATTCACCCCTCCACTTT
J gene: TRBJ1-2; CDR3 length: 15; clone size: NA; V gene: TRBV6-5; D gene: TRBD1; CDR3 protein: CASRRDRGGNYGYTF; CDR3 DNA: TGTGCCAGCAGACGGGACAGGGGTGGTAACTATGGCTACACCTTC